This TCR beta chain was identified in a study of neurological immune-mediated disorders. Findings and limits, study-wide: No CDR3 amino acid sequences were shared by expanded clones across subjects, suggesting private repertoires in all groups.

CDR3 length: 14 residues. The germline gives CDR1 MDHEN, CDR2 SYDVKM. The cDNA was synthesized by means of template-switch 5'RACE, which was carried out with 10-nucleotide random UMIs. TCRdb reanalysed the 5' RACE reads using MiXCR and keeps one entry per CDR3 protein. The sample has 50,000 to 55,000 distinct CDR3 sequences; 10% are singletons. As to this clonotype: As yet, its antigen is unknown. One end of the junction is discordant with germline, which a read error may explain.

The source of this sequence is a man in his 70s with HTLV-1-associated myelopathy (HAM/TSP). The sequenced material came from PBMCs. This rearrangement joins TRBV28 to TRBJ2-2; TRBD2 agrees at 11 bases. The CDR3 loop is CATGTSGRTRELVF. CDR3 coding DNA: TGTGCTACCGGGACTAGCGGACGCACCAGGGAGCTGGTTTTT.